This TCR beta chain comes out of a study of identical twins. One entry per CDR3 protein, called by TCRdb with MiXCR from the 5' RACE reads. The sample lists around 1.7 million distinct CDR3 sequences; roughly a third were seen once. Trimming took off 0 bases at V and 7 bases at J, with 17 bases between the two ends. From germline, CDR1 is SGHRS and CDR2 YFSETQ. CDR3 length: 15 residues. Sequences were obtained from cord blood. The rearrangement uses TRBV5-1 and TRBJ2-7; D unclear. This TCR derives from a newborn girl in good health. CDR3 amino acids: CASSLAPYSYNEQYF. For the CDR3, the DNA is TGCGCCAGCAGCTTGGCCCCGTACTCCTACAATGAGCAGTACTTC.